Below, one TCR beta chain is given with its context. The target antigen is unknown. The germline gives CDR1 MNHNY, CDR2 SVGAGI (reference sequence). With 8 bases clipped from V and 10 bases from J, the junction kept 10 bases outside the gene matches. The CDR3 runs 13 residues. Amplification of TCR beta CDR3 regions used RNA transcripts. HTBI primers were used in a first-round RT-PCR, which preceded a second-round multiplex PCR. One entry per CDR3 protein results from TCRdb running MiXCR on the multiplex PCR reads. The table shows some 1.1 million distinct CDR3 sequences, with about two fifths occurring only once. This entry belongs to a study of Graves' ophthalmopathy and Graves' hyperthyroidism. Each hyperthyroidism patient was newly diagnosed, with under 2 months' duration, and aged 18 to 65. Researchers turned away patients with other autoimmune diseases, uncontrolled infections, pregnancy or lactation.

General study results and limits: Most thyroid-expanded clonotypes exceeding 0.001 frequency were also found in blood. For separating ophthalmopathy from stable hyperthyroidism, a 13-signature model gave almost 90% sensitivity and around 76% specificity.

The receptor comes from an adult man with Graves' hyperthyroidism. Sequenced sample: peripheral blood or thyroid tissue (not recorded which). V and J are TRBV6-6 and TRBJ1-3; 8 positions match TRBD1. CDR3 DNA sequence: TGTGCCAGCCAAAGGACAGGGCCTGGAACCATATATTTT. This codes for CASQRTGPGTIYF.